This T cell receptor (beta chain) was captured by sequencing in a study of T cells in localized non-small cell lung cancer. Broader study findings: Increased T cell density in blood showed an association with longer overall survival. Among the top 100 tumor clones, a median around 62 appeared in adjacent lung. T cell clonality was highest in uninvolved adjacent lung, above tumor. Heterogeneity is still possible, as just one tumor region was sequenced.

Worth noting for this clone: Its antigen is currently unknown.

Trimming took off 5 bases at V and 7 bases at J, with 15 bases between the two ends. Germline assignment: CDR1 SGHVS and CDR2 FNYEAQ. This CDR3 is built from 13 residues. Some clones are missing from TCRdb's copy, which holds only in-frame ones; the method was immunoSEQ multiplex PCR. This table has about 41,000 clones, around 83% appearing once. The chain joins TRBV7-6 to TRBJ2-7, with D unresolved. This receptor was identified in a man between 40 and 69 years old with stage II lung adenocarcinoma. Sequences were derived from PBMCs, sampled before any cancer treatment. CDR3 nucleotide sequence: TGTGCCAGCAGCCCGGACGCCGCGATGGAGCAGTACTTC. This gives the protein CASSPDAAMEQYF.